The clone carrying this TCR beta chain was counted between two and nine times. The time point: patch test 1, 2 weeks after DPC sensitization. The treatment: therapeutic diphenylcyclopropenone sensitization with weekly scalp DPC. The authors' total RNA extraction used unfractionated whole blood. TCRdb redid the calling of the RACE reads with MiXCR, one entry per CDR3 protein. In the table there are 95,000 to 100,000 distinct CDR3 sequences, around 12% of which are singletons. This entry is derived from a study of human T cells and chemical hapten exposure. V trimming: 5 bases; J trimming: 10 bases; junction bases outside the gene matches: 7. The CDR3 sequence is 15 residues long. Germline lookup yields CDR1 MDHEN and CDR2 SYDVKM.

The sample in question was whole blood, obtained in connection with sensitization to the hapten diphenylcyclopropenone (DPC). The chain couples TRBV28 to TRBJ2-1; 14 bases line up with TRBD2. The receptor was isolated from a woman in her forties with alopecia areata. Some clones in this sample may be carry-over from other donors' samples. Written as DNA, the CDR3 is TGTGCCAGCAGTCCCGGGACTAGCGGGAGCGGGGAGCAGTTCTTC. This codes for CASSPGTSGSGEQFF.